A selection of T cell receptor beta chains follows, all from one sample in a study of T and B cells in COVID-19 patients. TCRdb re-derived calls from the multiplex PCR reads in MiXCR, one entry per CDR3 protein. The data hold thousands of distinct CDR3 sequences, with over 20% observed a single time. What was sequenced was blood. Receptors were obtained from a human donor with active COVID-19. Each CDR3 is given with its conserved first and last residue. The D gene is left open where the match is weak. A clone size is listed for some rows: how often the clone was seen (once, few, many), or a class if it is expanded.

J: TRBJ2-5
size: medium-sized
D: .
V: TRBV19
CDR3: CASSMGNQETQYF
DNA: TGTGCCAGTAGTATGGGTAACCAAGAGACCCAGTACTTC

J: TRBJ1-2
size: .
D: .
V: TRBV12-3/TRBV12-4
CDR3: CASSRAGNNYGYTF
DNA: TGTGCCAGCAGTCGGGCTGGAAATAACTATGGCTACACCTTC

J: TRBJ2-7
size: .
D: .
V: TRBV7-2
CDR3: CASSSRQNLYEQYF
DNA: TGTGCCAGCAGCTCCCGGCAGAACCTCTACGAGCAGTACTTC

J: TRBJ2-7
size: once
D: TRBD2
V: TRBV27
CDR3: CARWTSGGAYEQYF
DNA: TGTGCCAGATGGACTAGCGGGGGGGCCTACGAGCAGTACTTC

J: TRBJ2-1
size: .
D: .
V: TRBV21-1
CDR3: CASSKKGTSGRSSYNEQFF
DNA: TGTGCCAGCAGCAAAAAAGGGACTAGCGGGAGGAGCTCCTACAATGAGCAGTTCTTC

J: TRBJ2-7
size: few
D: TRBD2
V: TRBV12-3/TRBV12-4
CDR3: CASTSGLAGHEQYF
DNA: TGTGCCAGCACCTCAGGGCTAGCGGGCCACGAGCAGTACTTC

J: TRBJ2-3
size: few
D: TRBD1
V: TRBV24-1
CDR3: CATSGGTGGASDTQYF
DNA: TGTGCCACCAGTGGGGGAACAGGGGGCGCCTCGGATACGCAGTATTTT

J: TRBJ1-6
size: .
D: .
V: TRBV20-1
CDR3: CSATGTLDTPYNSPLHF
DNA: TGCAGTGCTACCGGGACTCTCGACACCCCTTATAATTCACCCCTCCACTTT

J: TRBJ2-2
size: medium-sized
D: .
V: TRBV6-5
CDR3: CASSYSAGYTGELFF
DNA: TGTGCCAGCAGTTACTCGGCGGGGTACACCGGGGAGCTGTTTTTT

J: TRBJ1-6
size: few
D: TRBD1
V: TRBV18
CDR3: CASSPTGQVFSPLHF
DNA: TGTGCCAGCTCACCTACGGGACAGGTTTTCTCACCCCTCCACTTT

J: TRBJ2-3
size: few
D: TRBD2
V: TRBV6-4
CDR3: CASSDEAGASTDTQYF
DNA: TGTGCCAGCAGTGACGAAGCGGGGGCCTCAACAGATACGCAGTATTTT

J: TRBJ2-7
size: .
D: .
V: TRBV13
CDR3: CASSLGDREQYF
DNA: TGTGCCAGCAGCTTAGGGGATCGCGAGCAGTACTTC

J: TRBJ2-1
size: medium-sized
D: .
V: TRBV11-1
CDR3: CASSFNGHGEQFF
DNA: TGTGCCAGCAGCTTTAACGGACACGGTGAGCAGTTCTTC

J: TRBJ2-3
size: medium-sized
D: .
V: TRBV27
CDR3: CASSLLVGTDTQYF
DNA: TGTGCCAGCAGTTTACTAGTCGGCACAGATACGCAGTATTTT

J: TRBJ2-6
size: .
D: .
V: TRBV7-2
CDR3: CASRPVLAGANVLTF
DNA: TGTGCCAGCAGACCTGTCTTGGCTGGGGCCAACGTCCTGACTTTC

J: TRBJ2-2
size: medium-sized
D: TRBD2
V: TRBV19
CDR3: CASKFRGLATTRTGELFF
DNA: TGTGCCAGTAAGTTCCGGGGACTAGCGACGACGCGCACCGGGGAGCTGTTTTTT

J: TRBJ2-3
size: .
D: TRBD2
V: TRBV5-1
CDR3: CASSFGLAGSLTDTQYF
DNA: TGCGCCAGCAGCTTCGGGCTAGCGGGATCTCTTACAGATACGCAGTATTTT

J: TRBJ2-2
size: .
D: .
V: TRBV11-3
CDR3: CASNQGHNGELFF
DNA: TGTGCCAGCAATCAGGGTCATAACGGGGAGCTGTTTTTT

J: TRBJ2-1
size: medium-sized
D: TRBD1
V: TRBV6-2/TRBV6-3
CDR3: CASTTIDRAGNEQFF
DNA: TGTGCCAGCACCACCATCGACAGGGCCGGAAATGAGCAGTTCTTC

J: TRBJ2-7
size: .
D: TRBD2
V: TRBV5-1
CDR3: CASSLGRGTSGLYEQYF
DNA: TGCGCCAGCAGCTTGGGACGTGGGACTAGCGGCCTCTACGAGCAGTACTTC

J: TRBJ2-3
size: medium-sized
D: .
V: TRBV6-5
CDR3: CASRTTEPVSHHTQYF
DNA: TGTGCCAGCAGGACGACAGAACCAGTCAGTCACCATACGCAGTATTTT

J: TRBJ2-2
size: .
D: .
V: TRBV5-1
CDR3: CASSLGPGELFF
DNA: TGCGCCAGCAGCTTGGGGCCCGGGGAGCTGTTTTTT

J: TRBJ2-1
size: .
D: .
V: TRBV7-4
CDR3: CASTVVPTAYNEQFF
DNA: TGTGCCAGCACCGTGGTCCCTACAGCCTACAATGAGCAGTTCTTC

J: TRBJ1-1
size: many
D: .
V: TRBV6-5
CDR3: CASSRGASAFF
DNA: TGTGCCAGCAGTCGGGGGGCATCGGCTTTCTTT

J: TRBJ2-7
size: few
D: .
V: TRBV5-6
CDR3: CASSFPGLAYEQYF
DNA: TGTGCCAGCAGCTTCCCGGGACTTGCCTACGAGCAGTACTTC

J: TRBJ2-3
size: few
D: .
V: TRBV5-1
CDR3: CASSLGGGADTQYF
DNA: TGCGCCAGCAGCTTGGGTGGGGGGGCGGATACGCAGTATTTT

J: TRBJ2-1
size: .
D: .
V: TRBV20-1
CDR3: CGQEGNNEQFF
DNA: TGCGGACAGGAGGGCAACAATGAGCAGTTCTTC

J: TRBJ2-3
size: .
D: TRBD2
V: TRBV7-4
CDR3: CASSFDTGTSNSQYF
DNA: TGTGCCAGCAGCTTTGATACCGGGACTAGTAATTCGCAGTATTTT

J: TRBJ2-2
size: .
D: TRBD2
V: TRBV10-3
CDR3: CASEPSGIYTGELFF
DNA: TGTGCCTCAGAGCCCAGCGGGATCTACACCGGGGAGCTGTTTTTT

J: TRBJ2-7
size: few
D: .
V: TRBV27
CDR3: CASSYGPSYEQYF
DNA: TGTGCCAGCAGTTACGGACCCTCCTACGAGCAGTACTTC

J: TRBJ1-2
size: .
D: .
V: TRBV6-4
CDR3: CASSDSEPYGYTF
DNA: TGTGCCAGCAGTGACTCAGAGCCCTATGGCTACACCTTC

J: TRBJ2-3
size: .
D: .
V: TRBV7-9
CDR3: CASSSSPRDTDTQYF
DNA: TGTGCCAGCAGCTCCTCGCCGCGGGACACAGATACGCAGTATTTT

J: TRBJ1-2
size: .
D: TRBD1
V: TRBV20-1
CDR3: CSATKPGGNSNYGYTF
DNA: TGCAGTGCTACCAAGCCAGGGGGGAACTCTAACTATGGCTACACCTTC

J: TRBJ2-2
size: .
D: TRBD2
V: TRBV7-2
CDR3: CASTNRIAGGHGELFF
DNA: TGTGCCAGCACCAACCGAATAGCGGGAGGACACGGGGAGCTGTTTTTT

J: TRBJ2-7
size: .
D: .
V: TRBV5-1
CDR3: CASSLSLKEQYF
DNA: TGCGCCAGCAGCTTGTCGTTGAAGGAGCAGTACTTC

J: TRBJ2-3
size: medium-sized
D: TRBD2
V: TRBV6-4
CDR3: CASSVAGGTDTQYF
DNA: TGTGCCAGCAGTGTAGCGGGGGGCACAGATACGCAGTATTTT

J: TRBJ1-1
size: few
D: .
V: TRBV5-4
CDR3: CASSLPAADTEAFF
DNA: TGTGCCAGCAGCTTACCGGCCGCGGACACTGAAGCTTTCTTT

J: TRBJ2-3
size: medium-sized
D: TRBD2
V: TRBV6-1
CDR3: CASRATSGSPDTQYF
DNA: TGTGCCAGCCGTGCGACTAGCGGGAGCCCAGATACGCAGTATTTT

J: TRBJ2-2
size: medium-sized
D: .
V: TRBV30
CDR3: CAWGLSGYTGELFF
DNA: TGTGCCTGGGGACTAAGCGGATACACCGGGGAGCTGTTTTTT

J: TRBJ2-7
size: many
D: .
V: TRBV6-6
CDR3: CASRVGGGSYEQYF
DNA: TGTGCCAGCCGGGTCGGTGGCGGCTCCTACGAGCAGTACTTC

J: TRBJ1-5
size: .
D: TRBD1
V: TRBV6-2/TRBV6-3
CDR3: CASRPPGQGRFHQPQHF
DNA: TGTGCCAGCAGACCCCCGGGACAGGGGAGGTTTCATCAGCCCCAGCATTTT

J: TRBJ2-1
size: .
D: .
V: TRBV6-2/TRBV6-3
CDR3: CASRPPRVPKTEQFF
DNA: TGTGCCAGCAGACCCCCCCGGGTCCCAAAAACTGAGCAGTTCTTC

J: TRBJ2-5
size: .
D: TRBD2
V: TRBV6-2/TRBV6-3
CDR3: CASVLAEQETQYF
DNA: TGTGCCAGCGTGCTAGCGGAGCAAGAGACCCAGTACTTC

J: TRBJ1-1
size: .
D: .
V: TRBV12-3/TRBV12-4
CDR3: CASSSGSRLKAFF
DNA: TGTGCCAGCAGTTCGGGTTCGAGATTGAAAGCTTTCTTT

J: TRBJ2-1
size: medium-sized
D: .
V: TRBV6-5
CDR3: CASSFALSSYNEQFF
DNA: TGTGCCAGCAGTTTTGCCCTGAGCTCCTACAATGAGCAGTTCTTC

J: TRBJ1-2
size: medium-sized
D: .
V: TRBV29-1
CDR3: CSVENTDVNGYTF
DNA: TGCAGCGTTGAGAATACGGACGTGAACGGCTACACCTTC

J: TRBJ2-3
size: medium-sized
D: .
V: TRBV27
CDR3: CASSSRAGTDTQYF
DNA: TGTGCCAGCAGTTCCAGGGCGGGGACAGATACGCAGTATTTT

J: TRBJ2-1
size: .
D: TRBD2
V: TRBV7-2
CDR3: CASSSETSGYNEQFF
DNA: TGTGCCAGCAGCTCGGAGACTAGCGGGTACAATGAGCAGTTCTTC

J: TRBJ1-2
size: few
D: .
V: TRBV5-4
CDR3: CASSLTGESSTF
DNA: TGTGCCAGCAGCTTGACAGGAGAGTCCTCCACCTTC

J: TRBJ2-1
size: medium-sized
D: .
V: TRBV27
CDR3: CASSFGAGPFPSSF
DNA: TGTGCCAGCAGTTTTGGGGCGGGACCCTTCCCATCGTCCTTC

J: TRBJ2-3
size: medium-sized
D: TRBD2
V: TRBV6-6
CDR3: CASIKAGADTQYF
DNA: TGTGCCAGCATCAAAGCGGGAGCAGATACGCAGTATTTT

J: TRBJ2-1
size: medium-sized
D: .
V: TRBV5-1
CDR3: CASSLLTPGHNEQFF
DNA: TGTGCCAGCAGCTTACTCACCCCCGGCCACAATGAGCAGTTCTTC

J: TRBJ2-5
size: .
D: .
V: TRBV6-1
CDR3: CASSASPGPSHQETQYF
DNA: TGTGCCAGCAGTGCGAGTCCGGGGCCCTCGCATCAAGAGACCCAGTACTTC